This TCR beta chain derives from a study of shared clonotypes between healthy human individuals. Using immunoSEQ multiplex PCR, the repertoire was profiled, and TCRdb retains in-frame clones only, with some absent. Of millions of clones in the sample, about 95% were seen once. CD45RO-negative cells were positively selected for CCR7, leaving out terminally differentiated effector memory CD45RA+ cells. The sequenced material came from naive CD8+ T cells sorted from blood. The clonotype was recovered from a man between 18 and 35 years old in good health.

This CDR3 reads CASSFGGPLHF. The DNA of the CDR3 is TGTGCCAGCAGTTTTGGAGGGCCCCTCCACTTT. The rearrangement links TRBV27 to TRBJ1-6; D is unclear. V was pared by 3 bases and J by 13 bases, with 7 bases between. This CDR3 comprises 11 residues. CDR1 MNHEY and CDR2 SMNVEV come from the germline V gene (reference sequence).